This TCR beta chain was sequenced during a study of control samples from healthy donors and cancer patients. The table came from immunoSEQ multiplex PCR; TCRdb's copy has only in-frame clones and leaves some out. Here the sample spans tens of thousands of clones, roughly nine tenths being singletons. Sequencing was performed on PBMCs. The clonotype was recovered from a man in his forties or fifties with colorectal cancer.

The CDR3: CASSLRQSTNEKLFF. The CDR3 DNA follows: TGTGCCAGCAGCCTAAGACAATCAACTAATGAAAAACTGTTTTTT. The gene calls are TRBV5-5 and TRBJ1-4; no firm D call. V was clipped by 4 bases and J by 0 bases, with 10 bases between them. The CDR3 spans 15 residues. The germline V gene encodes CDR1 SGHKS and CDR2 YYEKEE (reference sequence).